Following are 2 T cell receptor beta chains from one sample sequenced in a study of blood T cell repertoires in COVID-19. Clones were sequenced by immunoSEQ multiplex PCR, and TCRdb holds only the in-frame ones, with some missing. The sample contains under 200,000 clones, around four fifths of which appear only once. The sample consisted of peripheral blood. The receptors derive from a man aged 65 to 79 with active or convalescent COVID-19.

This clone was seen more than once but under ten times. The CDR3, as DNA: TGCGCCAGCAGCTTGTCGACTAGCGGGGGTGGGGATACGCAGTATTTT. It specifies CASSLSTSGGGDTQYF. The rearrangement links TRBV5-1 to TRBJ2-3, with 12 bases fitting TRBD2. In germline, CDR1 is SGHRS, CDR2 YFSETQ. The J segment lost 6 bases and the V segment lost 1 base, leaving 6 bases of the junction unmatched. This CDR3 contains 16 residues. The variable domain in full, completed from reference TRBV5-1 and TRBJ2-3, reads KAGVTQTPRYLIKTRGQQVTLSCSPISGHRSVSWYQQTPGQGLQFLFEYFSETQRNKGNFPGRFSGRQFSNSRSEMNVSTLELGDSALYLCASSLSTSGGGDTQYFGPGTRLTVL.

As DNA, the CDR3 is TGCAGCGTTAGTGCAGGTAGGGGTCAGCCCCAGCATTTT. Encoded protein: CSVSAGRGQPQHF. The chain has TRBV29-1 and TRBJ1-5; a weak D match, TRBD1 (5 bases). There are 13 residues in the CDR3. Germline V gene data show CDR1 as SQVTM and CDR2 as ANQGSEA. Trimming took off 5 bases at V and 6 bases at J, with 14 bases between the two ends.